The rows below give T cell receptor beta chains drawn from one sample of a study of T cells in Graves' hyperthyroidism and ophthalmopathy. TCRdb recomputed calls from the multiplex PCR reads with MiXCR, one row per CDR3 protein. In the table there are around 400,000 distinct CDR3 sequences, roughly 14% of which are singletons. The sample consisted of blood. These receptor sequences come from a young woman with Graves' hyperthyroidism that later progressed to Graves' ophthalmopathy. The CDR3 runs from the conserved cysteine through the conserved F or W. Fields, in order: D gene, J gene, clone size, V gene, CDR3 protein, CDR3 DNA. The D gene is left open where the match is weak. The listing skips clone size in some rows; elsewhere it reads once, few, many or a size class.

- TRBJ2-5 - TRBV5-1 CASSLADIQETQYF TGCGCCAGCAGCTTGGCGGACATCCAAGAGACCCAGTACTTC
- TRBJ2-5 few TRBV19 CACGRNQETQYF TGTGCTTGCGGTCGGAATCAAGAGACCCAGTACTTC
TRBD1 TRBJ1-2 - TRBV5-5 CASSPRTGNNGYTF TGTGCCAGCAGCCCAAGGACAGGGAACAATGGCTACACCTTC
- TRBJ2-7 many TRBV19 CASSDRALSYEQYF TGTGCCAGTAGTGACCGGGCCCTCTCCTACGAGCAGTACTTC
TRBD2 TRBJ2-4 many TRBV7-9 CASSGVIAGGENIQYF TGTGCCAGCAGCGGAGTGATAGCGGGAGGGGAAAACATTCAGTACTTC
TRBD2 TRBJ2-2 many TRBV6-5 CASSYYVAGANTGELFF TGTGCCAGCAGTTACTATGTAGCGGGCGCGAACACCGGGGAGCTGTTTTTT
TRBD1 TRBJ2-1 few TRBV30 CACHGTGRFGEQFF TGTGCCTGCCACGGGACAGGGAGGTTTGGCGAGCAGTTCTTC
TRBD2 TRBJ2-1 many TRBV10-3 CAISDVAGDEQFF TGTGCCATCAGTGACGTGGCGGGAGATGAGCAGTTCTTC
- TRBJ2-7 few TRBV10-3 CAISESGGIYEQYF TGTGCCATCAGTGAGTCAGGGGGAATCTACGAGCAGTACTTC
- TRBJ2-2 few TRBV6-1 CASSEKVELFF TGTGCCAGCAGTGAAAAGGTTGAGCTGTTTTTT
- TRBJ1-1 - TRBV4-3 CASSQDYQGPPTEAFF TGCGCCAGCAGCCAAGATTACCAGGGCCCACCAACTGAAGCTTTCTTT
- TRBJ2-2 - TRBV7-2 CASSLWWGDTGELFF TGTGCCAGCAGCTTATGGTGGGGTGACACCGGGGAGCTGTTTTTT
TRBD2 TRBJ2-2 - TRBV7-8 CASIGEASGSTGELLF TGTGCCAGCATTGGAGAGGCTAGCGGGAGTACCGGGGAGCTGCTTTTT